This TCR beta chain was found in a study of T-cell reconstitution after alpha-beta-depleted transplantation in children. This sample's TCRbeta library carried unique molecular identifier barcodes. TCRdb independently ran MiXCR on the PCR reads; one entry per CDR3 protein. Of 250,000 to 350,000 distinct CDR3 sequences listed, 9.9% are singletons. V was trimmed by 0 bases and J by 7 bases, leaving 22 bases between them. Per the germline V gene, CDR1 is SGHKS and CDR2 is YYEKEE (reference sequence). This CDR3 is built from 18 residues. This clonotype was observed a few times. This TCR derives from a human donor who donated a stem cell graft to a child with SCID. Here the sequenced sample was PBMCs from the stem cell graft donor, taken from the stem cell graft. The genes are TRBV5-5 and TRBJ2-2, with a weak D call TRBD1 (6 bases). The CDR3 loop reads CASSLVSPSQGIDGELFF. The CDR3 DNA sequence: TGTGCCAGCAGCTTGGTTTCCCCGTCCCAGGGGATAGACGGGGAGCTGTTTTTT.